The clone carrying this T cell receptor beta chain was counted only a few times. The antigen is not known. CDR3 size: 18 residues. Germline V CDR1 and CDR2: SGHTA, FQGNSA. Trimming removed 5 bases from V and 0 bases from J, with 20 bases in between. The data derive from a study of cytomegalovirus exposure and HLA in healthy donors. Study outcomes and limitations: It was confirmed in vitro that a few of the CMV-associated chains were specific for CMV antigens. As was reported, the classifier diagnosed cytomegalovirus status with high specificity and sensitivity. The authors listed 180 or so TCR beta chains as cytomegalovirus-associated.

Generated by immunoSEQ multiplex PCR, the TCRdb table keeps only in-frame clones and is missing some. The sample holds 190,000 or so clones, 65% to 85% seen once. From the 120-subject validation cohort, which was separate from the roughly 710-subject first cohort, the donors were drawn. This TCR was recovered from a young woman in good health and CMV-seropositive. The specimen sequenced was PBMCs. The chain couples TRBV7-2 to TRBJ1-3, with D perhaps TRBD1 (5 bases). This CDR3 is CASSPRVGGAASGNTIYF. CDR3 sequence (DNA): TGTGCCAGCAGCCCCAGAGTCGGTGGGGCAGCCTCTGGAAACACCATATATTTT.